A selection of T cell receptor beta chains follows, all from one sample in a study of STAT5B mutations in CD4+ large granular lymphocyte leukemia. Using immunoSEQ multiplex PCR, the repertoire was profiled, and TCRdb retains in-frame clones only, with some absent. In the table there are about 38,000 clones, about 81% of which are singletons. Sequenced sample: CD4+ T cells from blood buffy coats. Receptors were obtained from a human donor in good health. Each CDR3 is given with its conserved first and last residue. Fields, in order: CDR3 length, D gene, J gene, clone size, V gene, CDR3 DNA, CDR3 protein. D genes are given only for firm matches. Rows may omit the clone size; those that give it use once, few, many or a size class.

CDR3 length: 15; D gene: .; J gene: TRBJ1-4; clone size: .; V gene: TRBV5-4; CDR3 DNA: TGTGCCAGCAGCCCCGGCTGGGCAACTAATGAAAAACTGTTTTTT; CDR3 protein: CASSPGWATNEKLFF
CDR3 length: 17; D gene: TRBD2; J gene: TRBJ2-4; clone size: few; V gene: TRBV18; CDR3 DNA: TGTGCCAGCTCACCCCAAACCCAGGGACTAGCGGGAGGCATTCAGTACTTC; CDR3 protein: CASSPQTQGLAGGIQYF
CDR3 length: 14; D gene: .; J gene: TRBJ2-7; clone size: .; V gene: TRBV11-3; CDR3 DNA: TGTGCCAGCAGCTCCGACAGCCCTACCTACGAGCAGTACTTC; CDR3 protein: CASSSDSPTYEQYF
CDR3 length: 17; D gene: TRBD1; J gene: TRBJ2-3; clone size: .; V gene: TRBV18; CDR3 DNA: TGTGCCAGCTCATCAAGTAGGGGGCCAGATAACACAGATACGCAGTATTTT; CDR3 protein: CASSSSRGPDNTDTQYF
CDR3 length: 18; D gene: TRBD1; J gene: TRBJ1-5; clone size: .; V gene: TRBV18; CDR3 DNA: TGTGCCAGCTCACTAGCATTAATACAGGGGGCAGGCAATCAGCCCCAGCATTTT; CDR3 protein: CASSLALIQGAGNQPQHF
CDR3 length: 12; D gene: .; J gene: TRBJ1-1; clone size: once; V gene: TRBV27; CDR3 DNA: TGTGCCAGCAGTTTATATGGCACTGAAGCTTTCTTT; CDR3 protein: CASSLYGTEAFF
CDR3 length: 14; D gene: TRBD1; J gene: TRBJ1-5; clone size: .; V gene: TRBV18; CDR3 DNA: TGTGCCAGCTCACGGGACAGGGGAAATCAGCCCCAGCATTTT; CDR3 protein: CASSRDRGNQPQHF
CDR3 length: 13; D gene: .; J gene: TRBJ2-2; clone size: few; V gene: TRBV9; CDR3 DNA: TGTGCCAGCAGCCTAGGGAATCCCGGGGAGCTGTTTTTT; CDR3 protein: CASSLGNPGELFF
CDR3 length: 15; D gene: .; J gene: TRBJ1-2; clone size: .; V gene: TRBV6-6; CDR3 DNA: TGTGCCAGCAGGACCGACCGCAACTTTAACTATGGCTACACCTTC; CDR3 protein: CASRTDRNFNYGYTF
CDR3 length: 14; D gene: .; J gene: TRBJ2-7; clone size: .; V gene: TRBV5-4; CDR3 DNA: TGTGCCAGCAGCTTGGGTGGGGCCTCCTACGAGCAGTACTTC; CDR3 protein: CASSLGGASYEQYF
CDR3 length: 16; D gene: TRBD1; J gene: TRBJ1-2; clone size: few; V gene: TRBV5-1; CDR3 DNA: TGCGCCAGCAGCTTGATGTTCGGACAGGGGGACTATGGCTACACCTTC; CDR3 protein: CASSLMFGQGDYGYTF
CDR3 length: 19; D gene: TRBD2; J gene: TRBJ2-5; clone size: .; V gene: TRBV5-5; CDR3 DNA: TGTGCCAGCAGCTTGGCCAGGACTAGCGGGGGGCCTATCCAAGAGACCCAGTACTTC; CDR3 protein: CASSLARTSGGPIQETQYF
CDR3 length: 13; D gene: .; J gene: TRBJ2-2; clone size: .; V gene: TRBV19; CDR3 DNA: TGTGCCAGTAGCACGACAGGAACCGGGGAGCTGTTTTTT; CDR3 protein: CASSTTGTGELFF
CDR3 length: 16; D gene: TRBD1; J gene: TRBJ2-7; clone size: .; V gene: TRBV7-9; CDR3 DNA: TGTGCCAGCAGACGAACAGGGGGACAGATTTCCTACGAGCAGTACTTC; CDR3 protein: CASRRTGGQISYEQYF
CDR3 length: 14; D gene: .; J gene: TRBJ1-1; clone size: .; V gene: TRBV7-3; CDR3 DNA: TGTGCCAGCAGCCCCGATGGCAGGTCATACGAAGCTTTCTTT; CDR3 protein: CASSPDGRSYEAFF
CDR3 length: 16; D gene: TRBD2; J gene: TRBJ2-2; clone size: .; V gene: TRBV10-3; CDR3 DNA: TGTGCCATTAGTAGCGGGGGGGCGTCGAACACCGGGGAGCTGTTTTTT; CDR3 protein: CAISSGGASNTGELFF
CDR3 length: 15; D gene: TRBD1; J gene: TRBJ2-3; clone size: .; V gene: TRBV11-2; CDR3 DNA: TGTGCCAGCAGCGACAGGGGGCGTAGCACAGATACGCAGTATTTT; CDR3 protein: CASSDRGRSTDTQYF
CDR3 length: 15; D gene: TRBD2; J gene: TRBJ2-7; clone size: .; V gene: TRBV13; CDR3 DNA: TGTGCCAGCAGAAAATACGGTTCGGGGGGCTACGAGCAGTACTTC; CDR3 protein: CASRKYGSGGYEQYF
CDR3 length: 13; D gene: .; J gene: TRBJ2-7; clone size: .; V gene: TRBV13; CDR3 DNA: TGTGCCAGCAGCCTTACCCCCTCCTACGAGCAGTACTTC; CDR3 protein: CASSLTPSYEQYF
CDR3 length: 17; D gene: .; J gene: TRBJ2-2; clone size: .; V gene: TRBV14; CDR3 DNA: TGTGCCAGCAGCCGAACTTCAATAGGGGCCGGCACCGGGGAGCTGTTTTTT; CDR3 protein: CASSRTSIGAGTGELFF
CDR3 length: 14; D gene: .; J gene: TRBJ2-7; clone size: .; V gene: TRBV18; CDR3 DNA: TGTGCCAGCTCACCATGGCAGTTCTCCTACGAGCAGTACTTC; CDR3 protein: CASSPWQFSYEQYF
CDR3 length: 15; D gene: TRBD2; J gene: TRBJ2-7; clone size: few; V gene: TRBV18; CDR3 DNA: TGTGCCAGCTCCACCAGGTCTAGCGGGAGCAACGAGCAGTACTTC; CDR3 protein: CASSTRSSGSNEQYF
CDR3 length: 17; D gene: TRBD2; J gene: TRBJ2-1; clone size: .; V gene: TRBV2; CDR3 DNA: TGTGCCAGCAGCGGACTAGGCAAGAGGGGATCCTACAATGAGCAGTTCTTC; CDR3 protein: CASSGLGKRGSYNEQFF
CDR3 length: 11; D gene: .; J gene: TRBJ1-2; clone size: .; V gene: TRBV29-1; CDR3 DNA: TGCAGCGTTGAACGACACCAGGGCTACACCTTC; CDR3 protein: CSVERHQGYTF
CDR3 length: 14; D gene: .; J gene: TRBJ2-2; clone size: .; V gene: TRBV7-3; CDR3 DNA: TGTGCCAGCAGCCCCGGACTTTACACCGGGGAGCTGTTTTTT; CDR3 protein: CASSPGLYTGELFF
CDR3 length: 14; D gene: .; J gene: TRBJ1-4; clone size: once; V gene: TRBV5-4; CDR3 DNA: TGTGCCAGCAGCTTGGACAGGACATATGAAAAACTGTTTTTT; CDR3 protein: CASSLDRTYEKLFF
CDR3 length: 16; D gene: TRBD1; J gene: TRBJ1-5; clone size: .; V gene: TRBV5-4; CDR3 DNA: TGTGCCAGCAGCTTAGGGGGGACAGGGGGCAATCAGCCCCAGCATTTT; CDR3 protein: CASSLGGTGGNQPQHF
CDR3 length: 16; D gene: TRBD2; J gene: TRBJ2-1; clone size: once; V gene: TRBV9; CDR3 DNA: TGTGCCAGCAGCGTATCCAGCGGGGGCCAATGGGGTGAGCAGTTCTTC; CDR3 protein: CASSVSSGGQWGEQFF
CDR3 length: 15; D gene: .; J gene: TRBJ1-4; clone size: .; V gene: TRBV5-1; CDR3 DNA: TGCGCCAGCAGACCAAGGGGGGAAACTAATGAAAAACTGTTTTTT; CDR3 protein: CASRPRGETNEKLFF
CDR3 length: 12; D gene: .; J gene: TRBJ1-1; clone size: .; V gene: TRBV29-1; CDR3 DNA: TGCAGCGCCTCGGACCTGGACACTGAAGCTTTCTTT; CDR3 protein: CSASDLDTEAFF
CDR3 length: 14; D gene: .; J gene: TRBJ2-3; clone size: .; V gene: TRBV5-4; CDR3 DNA: TGTGCCAGCAGCCCCAGGTTCTCCACAGATACGCAGTATTTT; CDR3 protein: CASSPRFSTDTQYF
CDR3 length: 16; D gene: TRBD1; J gene: TRBJ1-2; clone size: .; V gene: TRBV18; CDR3 DNA: TGTGCCAGCTCATCCCAAGACAGGGCCTCAAACTATGGCTACACCTTC; CDR3 protein: CASSSQDRASNYGYTF
CDR3 length: 16; D gene: TRBD1; J gene: TRBJ1-5; clone size: few; V gene: TRBV19; CDR3 DNA: TGTGCCAGTAGTCAAAGGGACAGGGGAAGCGAGCAGCCCCAGCATTTT; CDR3 protein: CASSQRDRGSEQPQHF